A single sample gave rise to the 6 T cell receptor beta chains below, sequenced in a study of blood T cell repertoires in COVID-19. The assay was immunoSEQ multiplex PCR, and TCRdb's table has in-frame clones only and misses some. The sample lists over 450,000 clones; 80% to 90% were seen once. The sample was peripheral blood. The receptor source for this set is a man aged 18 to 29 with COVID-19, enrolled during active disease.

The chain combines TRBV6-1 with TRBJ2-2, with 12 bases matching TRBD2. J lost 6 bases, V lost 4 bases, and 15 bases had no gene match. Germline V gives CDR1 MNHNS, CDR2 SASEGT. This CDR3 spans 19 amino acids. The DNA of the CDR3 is TGTGCCAGCAGTGCCTCACTAGCGGGGGGACCTCCAAGTGCCGGGGAGCTGTTTTTT. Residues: CASSASLAGGPPSAGELFF.

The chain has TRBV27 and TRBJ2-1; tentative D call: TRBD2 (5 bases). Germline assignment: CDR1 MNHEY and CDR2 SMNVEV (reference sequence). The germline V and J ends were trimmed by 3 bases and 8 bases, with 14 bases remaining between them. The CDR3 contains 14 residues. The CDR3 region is CASSFLLEEDEQFF. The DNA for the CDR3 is TGTGCCAGCAGTTTTCTCCTAGAGGAGGATGAGCAGTTCTTC.

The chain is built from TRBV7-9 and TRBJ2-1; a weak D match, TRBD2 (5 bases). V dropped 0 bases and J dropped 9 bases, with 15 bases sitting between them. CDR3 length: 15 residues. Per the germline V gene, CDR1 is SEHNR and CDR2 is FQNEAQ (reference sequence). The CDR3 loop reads CASSLADGPRGEQFF. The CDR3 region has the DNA TGTGCCAGCAGCTTAGCGGACGGACCCCGGGGTGAGCAGTTCTTC.

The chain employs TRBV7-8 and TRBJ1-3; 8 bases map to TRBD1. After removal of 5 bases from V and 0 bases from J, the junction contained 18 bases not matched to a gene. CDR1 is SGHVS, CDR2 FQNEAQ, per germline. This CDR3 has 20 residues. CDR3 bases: TGTGCCAGCAGCCTCGGACAGGGTGGAGTGGAGTGGGCCTCTGGAAACACCATATATTTT. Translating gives CASSLGQGGVEWASGNTIYF.

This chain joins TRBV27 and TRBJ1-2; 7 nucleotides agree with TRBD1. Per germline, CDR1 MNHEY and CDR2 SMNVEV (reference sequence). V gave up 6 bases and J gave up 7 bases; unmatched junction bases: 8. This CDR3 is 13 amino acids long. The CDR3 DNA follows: TGTGCCAGCAGAAGCGAGGGGGCGACTGGCTACACCTTC. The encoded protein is CASRSEGATGYTF.

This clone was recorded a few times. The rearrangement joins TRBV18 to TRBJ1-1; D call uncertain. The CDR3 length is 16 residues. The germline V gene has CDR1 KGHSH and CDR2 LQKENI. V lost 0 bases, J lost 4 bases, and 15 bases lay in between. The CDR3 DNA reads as TGTGCCAGCTCACCACCTGAGCGCGGATGGATCACTGAAGCTTTCTTT. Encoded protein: CASSPPERGWITEAFF.